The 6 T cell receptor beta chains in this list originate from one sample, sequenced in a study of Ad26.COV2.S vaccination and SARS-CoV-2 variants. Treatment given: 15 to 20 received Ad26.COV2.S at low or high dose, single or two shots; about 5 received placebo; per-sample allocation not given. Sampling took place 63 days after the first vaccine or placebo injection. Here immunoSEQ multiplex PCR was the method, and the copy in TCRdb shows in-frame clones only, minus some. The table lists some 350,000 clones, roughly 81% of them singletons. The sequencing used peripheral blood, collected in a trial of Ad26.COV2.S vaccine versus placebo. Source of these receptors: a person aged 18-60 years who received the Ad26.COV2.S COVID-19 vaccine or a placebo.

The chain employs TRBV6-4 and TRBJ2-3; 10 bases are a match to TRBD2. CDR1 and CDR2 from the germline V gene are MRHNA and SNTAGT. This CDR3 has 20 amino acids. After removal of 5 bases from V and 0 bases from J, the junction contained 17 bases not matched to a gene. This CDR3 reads CASSPRGAAGGRISTDTQYF. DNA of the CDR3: TGTGCCAGCAGTCCTCGAGGTGCAGCGGGGGGGAGGATCAGCACAGATACGCAGTATTTT.

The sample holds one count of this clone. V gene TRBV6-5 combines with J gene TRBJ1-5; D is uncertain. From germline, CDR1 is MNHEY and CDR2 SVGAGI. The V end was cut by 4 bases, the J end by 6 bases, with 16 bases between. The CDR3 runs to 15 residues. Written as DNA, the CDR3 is TGTGCCAGCAGTTCTTACGGAAACTGGGCTCAGCCCCAGCATTTT. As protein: CASSSYGNWAQPQHF.

The CDR3, as DNA: TGTGCCAGCAGCTTAGCGCGGCGGAGCAAGAACACCGGGGAGCTGTTTTTT. Its translation is CASSLARRSKNTGELFF. The rearrangement uses TRBV7-6 and TRBJ2-2, with unresolved D. CDR1 is SGHVS and CDR2 is FNYEAQ in the germline V gene. This CDR3 has 17 residues. Trimming left V 0 bases short and J 1 base short, with 12 bases between.

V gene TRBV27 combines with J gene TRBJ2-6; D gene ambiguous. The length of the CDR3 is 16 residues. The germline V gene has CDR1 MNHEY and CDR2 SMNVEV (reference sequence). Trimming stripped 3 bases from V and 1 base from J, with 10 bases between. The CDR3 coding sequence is TGTGCCAGCAGTTTTTCTCACACTTCTGGGGCCAACGTCCTGACTTTC. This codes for CASSFSHTSGANVLTF.

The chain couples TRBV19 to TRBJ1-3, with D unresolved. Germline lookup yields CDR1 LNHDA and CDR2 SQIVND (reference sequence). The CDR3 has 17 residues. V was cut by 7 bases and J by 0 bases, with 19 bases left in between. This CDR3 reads CASTHLGIRSSGNTIYF. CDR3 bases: TGTGCCAGTACCCATTTGGGAATAAGGAGCTCTGGAAACACCATATATTTT.

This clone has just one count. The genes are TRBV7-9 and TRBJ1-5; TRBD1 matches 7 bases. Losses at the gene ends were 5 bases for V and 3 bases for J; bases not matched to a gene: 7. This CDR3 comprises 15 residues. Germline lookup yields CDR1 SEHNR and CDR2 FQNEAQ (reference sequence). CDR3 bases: TGTGCCAGCAGCCGATCGACAGGGATCAATCAGCCCCAGCATTTT. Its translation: CASSRSTGINQPQHF.